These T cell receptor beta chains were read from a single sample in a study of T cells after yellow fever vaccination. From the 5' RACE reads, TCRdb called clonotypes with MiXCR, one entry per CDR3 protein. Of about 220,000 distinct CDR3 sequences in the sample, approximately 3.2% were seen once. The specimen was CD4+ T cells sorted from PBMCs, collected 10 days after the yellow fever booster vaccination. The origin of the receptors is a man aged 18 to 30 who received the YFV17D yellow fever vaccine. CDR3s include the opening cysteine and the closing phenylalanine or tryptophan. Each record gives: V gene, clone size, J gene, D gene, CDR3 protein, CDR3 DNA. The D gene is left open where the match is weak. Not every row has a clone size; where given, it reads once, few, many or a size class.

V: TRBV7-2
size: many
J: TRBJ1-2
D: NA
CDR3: CASSPWTNNYGYTF
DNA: TGTGCCAGCAGTCCCTGGACCAATAACTATGGCTACACCTTC

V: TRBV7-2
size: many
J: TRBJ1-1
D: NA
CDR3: CASSTGTWGTEAFF
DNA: TGTGCCAGCAGCACCGGGACCTGGGGCACTGAAGCTTTCTTT

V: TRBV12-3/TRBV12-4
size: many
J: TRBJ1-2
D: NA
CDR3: CASSLRAEGYTF
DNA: TGTGCCAGCAGTTTGAGGGCGGAGGGCTACACCTTC

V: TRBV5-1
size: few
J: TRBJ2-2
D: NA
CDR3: CASSLEGTSNTGELFF
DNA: TGCGCCAGCAGCTTGGAAGGGACATCGAACACCGGGGAGCTGTTTTTT

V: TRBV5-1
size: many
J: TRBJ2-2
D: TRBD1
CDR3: CASSGTVSTGELFF
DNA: TGCGCCAGCAGCGGGACAGTATCCACCGGGGAGCTGTTTTTT

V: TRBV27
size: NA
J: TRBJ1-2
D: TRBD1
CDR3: CASSPMTGTQIYGYTF
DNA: TGTGCCAGCAGTCCAATGACAGGGACCCAAATCTATGGCTACACCTTC

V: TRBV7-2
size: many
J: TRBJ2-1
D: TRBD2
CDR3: CASSRTSGNEQFF
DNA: TGTGCCAGCAGCCGGACTAGCGGAAATGAGCAGTTCTTC

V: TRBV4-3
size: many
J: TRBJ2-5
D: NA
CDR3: CASSQDFFGVETQYF
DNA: TGCGCCAGCAGCCAAGATTTCTTCGGCGTGGAGACCCAGTACTTC

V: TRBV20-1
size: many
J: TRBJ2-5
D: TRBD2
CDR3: CSARSLPTSGVTETQYF
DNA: TGCAGTGCTAGATCCCTACCTACTAGCGGGGTCACAGAGACCCAGTACTTC

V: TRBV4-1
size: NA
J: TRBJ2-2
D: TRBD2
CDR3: CASSHVLAGKNTGELFF
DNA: TGCGCCAGCAGCCACGTTTTAGCGGGGAAGAACACCGGGGAGCTGTTTTTT

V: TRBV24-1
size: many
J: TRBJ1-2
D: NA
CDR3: CATSGGYGYTF
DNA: TGTGCCACCAGTGGGGGTTATGGCTACACCTTC

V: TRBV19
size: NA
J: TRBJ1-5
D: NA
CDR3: CASMVGWTQPQHF
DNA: TGTGCCAGTATGGTAGGGTGGACTCAGCCCCAGCATTTT

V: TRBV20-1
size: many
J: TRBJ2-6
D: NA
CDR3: CSARTPGLSSGANVLTF
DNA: TGCAGTGCTAGAACCCCCGGACTCAGCTCTGGGGCCAACGTCCTGACTTTC

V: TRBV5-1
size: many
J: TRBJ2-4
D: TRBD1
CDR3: CASSIQGAAKNIQYF
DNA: TGCGCCAGCAGCATACAGGGGGCCGCCAAAAACATTCAGTACTTC

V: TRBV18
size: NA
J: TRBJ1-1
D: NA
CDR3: CASSSSPGDTEAFF
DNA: TGTGCCAGCTCATCCTCCCCGGGGGACACTGAAGCTTTCTTT

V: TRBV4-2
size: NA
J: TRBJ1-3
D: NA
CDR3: CASSPDGGSGNTIYF
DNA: TGTGCCAGCAGCCCCGACGGGGGATCTGGAAACACCATATATTTT

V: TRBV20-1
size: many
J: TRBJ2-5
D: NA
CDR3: CSVLLGGAGETQYF
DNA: TGCAGTGTCCTCTTAGGGGGGGCAGGGGAGACCCAGTACTTC

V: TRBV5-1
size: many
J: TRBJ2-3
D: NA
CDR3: CASSLWAALMADTQYF
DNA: TGCGCCAGCAGCTTGTGGGCAGCCTTAATGGCGGATACGCAGTATTTT

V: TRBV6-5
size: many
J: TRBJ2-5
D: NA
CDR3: CASSWLGQGRETQYF
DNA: TGTGCCAGCAGTTGGTTAGGACAAGGGCGAGAGACCCAGTACTTC

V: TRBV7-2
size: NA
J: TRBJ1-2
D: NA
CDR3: CASSPNSYRTGYTF
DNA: TGTGCCAGCAGTCCAAACTCCTACAGGACGGGCTACACCTTC

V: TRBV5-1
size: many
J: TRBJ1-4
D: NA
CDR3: CASSISGVDEKLFF
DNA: TGCGCCAGCAGTATATCTGGGGTGGATGAAAAACTGTTTTTT

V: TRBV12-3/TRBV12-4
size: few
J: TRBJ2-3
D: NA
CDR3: CASSSLYAGLAEADTQYF
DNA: TGTGCCAGCAGTTCCCTCTACGCCGGCCTCGCAGAGGCAGATACGCAGTATTTT

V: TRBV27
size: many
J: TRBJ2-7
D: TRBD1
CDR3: CASSHDREWAYEQYF
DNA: TGTGCCAGCAGCCACGACAGGGAATGGGCCTACGAGCAGTACTTC

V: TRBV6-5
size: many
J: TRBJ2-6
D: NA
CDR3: CASSPGPLYSGANVLTF
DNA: TGTGCCAGCAGTCCGGGACCCCTCTACTCTGGGGCCAACGTCCTGACTTTC

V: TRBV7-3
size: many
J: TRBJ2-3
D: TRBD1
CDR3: CASSGRQGVTDTQYF
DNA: TGTGCCAGCAGCGGGAGACAGGGTGTCACAGATACGCAGTATTTT

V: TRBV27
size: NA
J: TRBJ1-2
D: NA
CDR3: CASSEGYGYSF
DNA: TGTGCCAGCAGTGAAGGCTATGGCTACAGCTTC

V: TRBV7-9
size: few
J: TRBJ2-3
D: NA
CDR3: CASSFGTLRTDTQYF
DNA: TGTGCCAGCAGCTTTGGGACTTTACGCACAGATACGCAGTATTTT

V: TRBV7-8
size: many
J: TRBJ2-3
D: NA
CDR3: CASSRWGRSLSTDTQYF
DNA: TGTGCCAGCAGCCGCTGGGGCCGGAGCCTTAGCACAGATACGCAGTATTTT

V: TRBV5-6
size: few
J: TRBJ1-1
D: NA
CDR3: CASSRGQQGGEAFF
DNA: TGTGCCAGCAGCCGAGGACAGCAGGGCGGTGAAGCTTTCTTT

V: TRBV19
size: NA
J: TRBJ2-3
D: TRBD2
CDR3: CASRTGGPSDTQYF
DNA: TGTGCCAGTAGAACGGGAGGGCCCTCAGATACGCAGTATTTT

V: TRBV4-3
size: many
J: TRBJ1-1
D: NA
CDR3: CASSAPGGGTEAFF
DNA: TGCGCCAGCAGCGCACCTGGAGGGGGCACTGAAGCTTTCTTT

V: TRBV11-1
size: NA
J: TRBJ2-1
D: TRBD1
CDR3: CASSPPDRVNNEQFF
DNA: TGTGCCAGCAGCCCTCCCGACAGGGTTAACAATGAGCAGTTCTTC

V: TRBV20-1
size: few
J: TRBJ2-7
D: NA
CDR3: CSARADTEQYF
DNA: TGCAGTGCTAGAGCCGACACCGAGCAGTACTTC

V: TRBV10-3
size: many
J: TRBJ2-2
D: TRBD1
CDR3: CAISESQGAGELFF
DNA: TGTGCCATCAGTGAGAGCCAGGGGGCCGGGGAGCTGTTTTTT

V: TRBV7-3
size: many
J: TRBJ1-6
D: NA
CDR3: CASSFRSDSPLHF
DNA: TGTGCCAGCAGCTTTAGGTCGGATTCACCCCTCCACTTT

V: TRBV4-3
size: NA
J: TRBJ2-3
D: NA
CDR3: CASSQGGGATLSTDTQYF
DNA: TGCGCCAGCAGCCAAGGGGGGGGGGCCACCCTGAGCACAGATACGCAGTATTTT

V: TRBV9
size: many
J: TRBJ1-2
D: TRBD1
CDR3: CASSETPGQGYGYTF
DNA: TGTGCCAGCAGCGAAACTCCGGGACAGGGTTACGGCTACACCTTC

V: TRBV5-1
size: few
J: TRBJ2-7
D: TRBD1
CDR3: CASSPHRGLYEQYF
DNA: TGCGCCAGCAGCCCACACAGGGGGCTCTACGAGCAGTACTTC

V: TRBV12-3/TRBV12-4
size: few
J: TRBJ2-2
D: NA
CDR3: CASSPRPAGGELFF
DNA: TGTGCCAGCAGTCCCAGACCCGCGGGCGGGGAGCTGTTTTTT

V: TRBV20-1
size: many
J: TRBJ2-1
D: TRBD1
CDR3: CSARSTGSYNEQFF
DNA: TGCAGTGCTAGATCGACAGGGTCTTACAATGAGCAGTTCTTC

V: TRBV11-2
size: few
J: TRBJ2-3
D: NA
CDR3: CASSSDLADTQYF
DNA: TGTGCCAGCAGCTCGGACCTGGCAGATACGCAGTATTTT

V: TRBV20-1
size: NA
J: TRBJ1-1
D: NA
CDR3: CSARSSMNTEAFF
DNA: TGCAGTGCTAGATCCAGCATGAACACTGAAGCTTTCTTT

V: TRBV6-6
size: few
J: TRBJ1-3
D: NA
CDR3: CASSYPHTSSGNTIYF
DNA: TGTGCCAGCAGTTACCCACATACGAGCTCTGGAAACACCATATATTTT